The clone carrying this T cell receptor beta chain showed up just a few times. The CDR3 length is 15 residues. V lost 1 base, J lost 2 bases, and 5 bases stayed unmatched. Germline V gene lookup returns CDR1 LGHNA and CDR2 YSLEER. MiXCR was run by TCRdb on the 5' RACE reads, yielding one entry per CDR3 protein. The sample lists about 96,000 distinct CDR3 sequences, roughly 18% seen once, with around 6.4% in the top ten. This sample is part of a study of T cells of healthy individuals. This rearrangement joins TRBV4-3 to TRBJ2-7; TRBD1 agrees at 7 bases. The sequence came from a human donor in good health. CDR3 amino acids: CASSQAWDSPYEQYF. Written as DNA, the CDR3 is TGCGCCAGCAGCCAAGCCTGGGACAGCCCCTACGAGCAGTACTTC.